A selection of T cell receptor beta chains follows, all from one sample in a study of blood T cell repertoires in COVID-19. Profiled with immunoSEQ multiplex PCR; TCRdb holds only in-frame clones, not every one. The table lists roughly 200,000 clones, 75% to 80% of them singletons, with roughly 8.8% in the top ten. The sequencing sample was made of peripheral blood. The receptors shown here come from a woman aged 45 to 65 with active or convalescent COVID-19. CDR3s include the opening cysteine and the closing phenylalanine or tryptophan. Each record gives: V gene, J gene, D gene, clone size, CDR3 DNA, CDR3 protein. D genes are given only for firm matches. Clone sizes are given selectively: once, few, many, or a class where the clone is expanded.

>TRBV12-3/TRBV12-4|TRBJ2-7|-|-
TGTGCCAGCAGCCCGGGGGACCACGAGCAGTACTTC
CASSPGDHEQYF
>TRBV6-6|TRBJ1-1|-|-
TGTGCCAGCAGTTACTCTAAGGGGGAAACTGAAGCTTTCTTT
CASSYSKGETEAFF
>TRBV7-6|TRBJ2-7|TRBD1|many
TGTGCCAGCAGCTTAGAGACAGGGGGCCTCTACGAGCAGTACTTC
CASSLETGGLYEQYF
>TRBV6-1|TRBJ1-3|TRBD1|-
TGTGCCAGCAGTGCCAGATCGGGACAGGGGGTCTCTGGAAACACCATATATTTT
CASSARSGQGVSGNTIYF
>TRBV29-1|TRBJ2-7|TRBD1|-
TGCAGCGTTACTATGACAGGGGCCCCCTACGAGCAGTACTTC
CSVTMTGAPYEQYF
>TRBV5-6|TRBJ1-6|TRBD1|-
TGTGCCAGCAGCGCAGGACAGGGGATGGCTTCACCCCTCCACTTT
CASSAGQGMASPLHF
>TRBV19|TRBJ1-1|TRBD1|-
TGTGCCGTCCGGGACAGGAACACTGAAGCTTTCTTT
CAVRDRNTEAFF
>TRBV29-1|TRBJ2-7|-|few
TGCAGCGTTGATGGGGGGAACACCTACGAGCAGTACTTC
CSVDGGNTYEQYF
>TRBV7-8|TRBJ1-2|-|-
TGTGCCAGCAGCCCGAGGCGCATCCGGCATGGCTACACCTTC
CASSPRRIRHGYTF
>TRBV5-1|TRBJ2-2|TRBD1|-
TGCGCCAGCAAACAGGGGGCAACCGGGGAGCTGTTTTTT
CASKQGATGELFF
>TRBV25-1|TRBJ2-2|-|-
TGTGCCAGCAGGGCTAGCGTGAACACCGGGGAGCTGTTTTTT
CASRASVNTGELFF
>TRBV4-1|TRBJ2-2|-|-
TGCGCCAGCAGCCAAGATCTTGGAGTATTTAGAGGGGAGCTGTTTTTT
CASSQDLGVFRGELFF
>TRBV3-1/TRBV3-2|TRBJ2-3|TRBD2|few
TGTGCCAGCAGCCCACCCGTTGGCGGGGGGGCCGTAGATACGCAGTATTTT
CASSPPVGGGAVDTQYF
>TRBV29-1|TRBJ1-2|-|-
TGCAGCGTTGACATTAACTATGGCTACACCTTC
CSVDINYGYTF
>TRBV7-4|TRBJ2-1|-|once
TGTGCCAGCAGCTTAGATATTAGCCATGAAGAGATCACGTGGAATGAGCAGTTCTTC
CASSLDISHEEITWNEQFF
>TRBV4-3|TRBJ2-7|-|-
TGCGCCAGCAGCCCCCGACAGGACTCCTACGAGCAGTACTTC
CASSPRQDSYEQYF
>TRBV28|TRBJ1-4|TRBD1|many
TGTGCCAGCAGTTTGTCGGGGACAGGGGAAAAACTGTTTTTT
CASSLSGTGEKLFF
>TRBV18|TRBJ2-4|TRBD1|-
TGTGCCAGCTCCCCCGGGACAGCTAATCTAGCCAAAAACATTCAGTACTTC
CASSPGTANLAKNIQYF
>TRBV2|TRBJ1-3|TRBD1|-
TGTGCCAGCAGCGGACAGGGGGCAGGAAACACCATATATTTT
CASSGQGAGNTIYF
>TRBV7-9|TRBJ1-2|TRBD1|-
TGTGCCAGCAGCGGCGGGACAGGCTGGGGCTACACCTTC
CASSGGTGWGYTF
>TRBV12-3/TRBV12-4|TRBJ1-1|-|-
TGTGCCAGCACCGGACAGTTGAACACTGAAGCTTTCTTT
CASTGQLNTEAFF
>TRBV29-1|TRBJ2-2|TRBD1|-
TGCAGCGTTGGCACAGGGGGCACGTCCGGGGAGCTGTTTTTT
CSVGTGGTSGELFF
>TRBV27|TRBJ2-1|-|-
TGTGCCAGCAGTTTCGTCGGGATAGCGGAGACGCAGTTCTTC
CASSFVGIAETQFF
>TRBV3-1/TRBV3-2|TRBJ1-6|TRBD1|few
TGTGCCAGCAGCCTACTCAGACAGGGCAATTCACCCCTCCACTTT
CASSLLRQGNSPLHF
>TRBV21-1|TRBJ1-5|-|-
TGTGCCAGCAGCAACCCCAAGGGACACCCCCAGGTTCAGCCCCAGCATTTT
CASSNPKGHPQVQPQHF
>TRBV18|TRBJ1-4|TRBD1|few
TGTGCCAGCTCACCAAATGGACAGGGAAGTGAAAAACTGTTTTTT
CASSPNGQGSEKLFF